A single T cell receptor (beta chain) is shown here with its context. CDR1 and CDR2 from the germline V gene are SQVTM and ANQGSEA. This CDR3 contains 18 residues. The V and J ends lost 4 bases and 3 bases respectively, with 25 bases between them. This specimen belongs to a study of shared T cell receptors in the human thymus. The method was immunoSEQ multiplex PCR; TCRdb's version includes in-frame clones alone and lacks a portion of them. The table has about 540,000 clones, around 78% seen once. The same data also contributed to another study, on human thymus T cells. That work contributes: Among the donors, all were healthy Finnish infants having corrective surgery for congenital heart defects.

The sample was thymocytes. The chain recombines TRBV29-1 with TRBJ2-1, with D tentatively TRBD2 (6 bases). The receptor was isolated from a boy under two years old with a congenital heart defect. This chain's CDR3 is CSVAGRSGEGRYYNEQFF. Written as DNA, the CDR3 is TGCAGCGTTGCCGGACGATCGGGAGAAGGGAGATACTACAATGAGCAGTTCTTC.